This T cell receptor (beta chain) was identified during a study of blood T cells in healthy people across ages. Turning to this clonotype: As yet, its antigen is unknown.

V lost 5 bases, J lost 8 bases, and 4 bases stayed unmatched. Germline loops: CDR1 LGHDT, CDR2 YNNKEL (reference sequence). CDR3 size: 12 residues. PCR was performed a second time for about 7 to 11 cycles using a sample-barcoded 5' primer and a J-beta primer mix. Via MiXCR, TCRdb re-called the 5' RACE reads, giving one row per CDR3 protein. The table records over a million distinct CDR3 sequences, 35% to 45% of them present only once. Study results and caveats: Roughly linear age-related decline in beta diversity appeared, significant by age approximately 40. The long-lived group displayed more naive CD4+ cells, plus higher diversity, than the aged donors did. The CMV status of each donor remained undetermined, and this could have confounded shifts in expanded clonotypes.

The chain carries TRBV3-1 and TRBJ1-2, with 8 bases aligning to TRBD1. The sequence derives from a young woman in good health. Material: blood. CDR3 coding DNA: TGTGCCAGCAGCGACTGGACAGGGGGCTACACCTTC. This sequence encodes CASSDWTGGYTF.